The present T cell receptor (beta chain) was sequenced within a study of blood T cells in healthy people across ages (dated by TCRdb to about 2015). Describing the broader study: Template switching captured roughly one uniquely barcoded TCR beta cDNA molecule per two T cells in model experiments. Using deep sequencing normalized with unique cDNA molecular identifiers, the study measured how TCR beta repertoire diversity changes with age. Four age groups were formed from the donors: young (average about 15 years), middle-aged (approximately 41), aged (around 62) and long-lived (about 80). Two additional independent replicas of 1 million unique cDNA reads from the same blood draw were analyzed for two donors (one aged 18 to 30 and one aged 80 or older). The full study reports these points: Estimates of total diversity based on one million sequenced T cells were regarded as lower bounds and as underestimates. Observed TCR beta diversity per million T cells fell roughly linearly with age, and a significant reduction was already apparent by age around 44. Donor CMV infection status was unknown, potentially confounding age-related changes in expanded clonotypes. Compared with the aged group, the long-lived group had more naive CD4+ T cells, fewer expanded clones and increased TCR diversity, suggesting age selection. Since profiling was done on bulk unsorted PBMCs, naive and antigen-experienced compartments could not be conclusively compared. There was a strong correlation between observed TCR beta diversity and the percentage of naive T cells measured by flow cytometry.

The library was built by means of 5' RACE. These reads were obtained on an Illumina HiSeq 2500. The second PCR ran for about 6 to 12 cycles and used a J-beta primer mix along with a sample-barcoded 5' primer. A unique molecular identifier was introduced onto each TCR beta cDNA molecule by a template-switch 5' adaptor carrying 12 random nucleotides. Each sample yielded at least 2.5 million CDR3-containing paired-end reads. The Mint cDNA synthesis kit, primed by a TRBC-specific oligonucleotide, was used to synthesize first-strand cDNA from all RNA. All cDNA was treated with uracil-DNA glycosylase and then went through a first 18-cycle PCR with the universal primers M1SS and BC2_uni_R. As for how the authors treated the data: For normalization, 1 million high-quality reads, each with a distinct molecular identifier, were randomly selected from each sample. Reads with shared molecular identifiers were discarded instead of being binned into consensus sequences. MiTCR, run with a Q25 quality threshold and the strictest error-elimination algorithm, handled CDR3 identification, clonotype clustering and error correction. A nonparametric unseen species model with Euler transformation was used to estimate lower-bound total TCR beta diversity. The public reads were run again by TCRdb, first through fastp at Q25 and then through MiXCR, and only productive beta chains were kept. Entries that share a CDR3 protein sequence are merged under the most common genes and DNA. The V and J calls here are based on TCRdb, not the publication. The sample contains 760,000 or so distinct CDR3 sequences, more than 20% of them found a single time. 9.4% of the sample belongs to the ten largest clones.

This clonotype was detected a few times. Its cognate antigen has yet to be identified. No base qualities exist here, and no much larger clone lies one base off it. Systemically healthy Caucasian individuals from Russia, about 38 in total and aged roughly 6 to 95 years, were included as donors. Each donor gave about 9.7 milliliters of peripheral blood, drawn into EDTA-treated Vacutainer tubes. Ficoll-Paque density-gradient centrifugation was used to isolate PBMCs, with at least 6 million obtained per sample. Trizol reagent was used to extract total RNA from PBMCs, with at least 6 micrograms per sample. Naive CD45RAhigh/CD27high T cell percentages were measured by flow cytometry on a PBMC aliquot from every donor. Counted from cysteine to phenylalanine, this CDR3 has 18 amino acids. Of all the DNA, just the CDR3 is kept, 54 bases in frame from base 1. Trimming removed 2 bases from V and 2 bases from J, leaving 16 bases between the germline ends. Via the germline V gene, CDR1 is SNHLY and CDR2 FYNNEI.

This sample also belongs to another study, concerning T cells of mothers and their children. As described in the second report: Donors were nine systemically healthy Caucasian individuals: three mothers and their six children. cDNA synthesis used all of the extracted RNA, with approximately 1.6 ug of RNA in each 15 ul reaction. In the second PCR, sample barcodes and 2-4 random nucleotides were introduced via the M1S primer. Each mother yielded over 9.5 million TCR beta CDR3 reads and each child 2.5 million to 3 million reads. In both related and unrelated pairs, thymic selection shapes the output of TCR recombination in a similar way, with inherited differences having only a minor effect. Normalized repertoire overlap in related mother-child pairs was always slightly higher than in unrelated mother-child pairs, but the difference was never significant. With a sensitivity of roughly 93 clones per million clonotypes, no persistent microchimeric T cell clones were detected. The study used deep NGS to compare TCR beta repertoires of mothers and children, seeking features distinguishing related mother-child pairs from unrelated individuals. The mean age was approximately 41 +/- 4 years for the mothers and around 11 +/- 4 years for the children. After adapter ligation with NEBNext reagents, the libraries were sequenced on Illumina HiSeq 2000 with 100+100 nt paired-end reads. To avoid cross-contamination, the mother libraries and the child libraries were prepared a month apart and sequenced in separate runs. For each donor, somewhere between roughly 500,000 and 2,300,000 distinct TCR beta clonotypes were identified. Naive TCR beta clonotypes were estimated from low-frequency clonotypes matched to each donor's FACS-determined naive share, without sorting.

The chain is encoded by TRBV2 joined to TRBJ2-6, and TRBD2 may be the D gene, going by 6 matching bases. The sequence derives from a boy aged 10-17 years in good health. The sequenced sample was blood. The DNA sequence is given as TGTGCCAGCAGTGAACTCCCACTAGCCCTTACTGGGGCCAACGTCCTGACTTTC. This translates into CASSELPLALTGANVLTF.